Below are 12 T cell receptor beta chains sequenced from a single sample in a study of blood T cell repertoires in COVID-19. Clones were read by immunoSEQ multiplex PCR, and TCRdb kept only the in-frame ones, dropping some. The data show tens of thousands of clones, more than 60% seen once. Input material: peripheral blood. The origin of the receptors is a woman of 80 years or more with active or convalescent COVID-19.

The chain combines TRBV19 with TRBJ1-2; tentative D call: TRBD1 (6 bases). This CDR3 region has 16 residues. CDR1 is LNHDA and CDR2 is SQIVND in the germline V gene (reference sequence). Trimming took off 4 bases at V and 4 bases at J, with 19 bases between the two ends. The CDR3 DNA reads TGTGCCAGTAGTACCTTAACCTTGACAGGCCTCTATGGCTACACCTTC. Translating gives CASSTLTLTGLYGYTF.

The rearrangement uses TRBV2 and TRBJ2-6; D is uncertain. Germline lookup yields CDR1 SNHLY and CDR2 FYNNEI. This CDR3 is 14 amino acids long. V lost 6 bases and J 3 bases, leaving 9 bases between the germline ends. CDR3 DNA sequence: TGTGCCAGCAGGGGCCTTCGTGGGGCCAACGTCCTGACTTTC. Protein product: CASRGLRGANVLTF.

The chain joins TRBV2 to TRBJ1-3; the D is unclear. The V end was cut by 8 bases, the J end by 0 bases, with 5 bases between. CDR3 length: 12 amino acids. Germline V gives CDR1 SNHLY, CDR2 FYNNEI. CDR3 nucleotides: TGTGCCAGCCGTTTCTCTGGAAACACCATATATTTT. It is translated as CASRFSGNTIYF. The variable domain in full, completed from reference TRBV2 and TRBJ1-3, reads EPEVTQTPSHQVTQMGQEVILRCVPISNHLYFYWYRQILGQKVEFLVSFYNNEISEKSEIFDDQFSVERPDGSNFTLKIRSTKLEDSAMYFCASRFSGNTIYFGEGSWLTVV.

The chain couples TRBV5-8 to TRBJ1-4; no definite D call. CDR3 length equals 15 residues. Germline CDR1 SGHTS, CDR2 YDEGEE. V lost 4 bases and J lost 6, with 16 bases in between. CDR3 sequence reads: CASSPRWGEDEKLFF. The CDR3, as DNA: TGTGCCAGCAGCCCACGCTGGGGAGAGGATGAAAAACTGTTTTTT.

The rearrangement uses TRBV6-5 and TRBJ1-2; 8 bases agree with TRBD1. The CDR3 totals 13 residues. J was trimmed by 5 bases and V by 6 bases; bases with no gene match: 5. In germline, CDR1 is MNHEY, CDR2 SVGAGI. The CDR3 coding sequence is TGTGCCAGCAGGCTGACAGGGGATTATGGCTACACCTTC. Residues: CASRLTGDYGYTF.

The V and J genes are TRBV9 and TRBJ1-6, with TRBD1 identical over 7 bases. Losses at the gene ends were 3 bases for V and 8 bases for J; bases not matched to a gene: 5. The CDR3 has 14 residues. Germline values: CDR1 SGDLS, CDR2 YYNGEE. The CDR3 coding sequence is TGTGCCAGCAGCGACCGGGACAGTTATTCACCCCTCCACTTT. Translation gives CASSDRDSYSPLHF.

The chain carries TRBV5-1 and TRBJ2-5, with 12 bases lining up with TRBD2. V shed 5 bases and J 6 bases; nucleotides not matched to a gene: 11. This CDR3 contains 16 residues. Germline CDR1 and CDR2: SGHRS and YFSETQ. Written as DNA, the CDR3 is TGCGCCAGCAGGTCCGCCGCTAGCGGGGGGGCCCAGACCCAGTACTTC. Translating gives CASRSAASGGAQTQYF.

This chain links TRBV14 with TRBJ2-7, with 8 nucleotides matching TRBD1. The CDR3 totals 14 residues. Germline assignment: CDR1 SGHDN and CDR2 FVKESK. The V and J ends lost 1 base and 4 bases, in that order; junction bases with no gene match: 3. The CDR3: CASSQGTGLYEQYF. CDR3 coding DNA: TGTGCCAGCAGCCAAGGGACAGGGTTGTACGAGCAGTACTTC.

The J gene is TRBJ1-5, the V gene TRBV6-5; D gene ambiguous. From germline, CDR1 is MNHEY and CDR2 SVGAGI. This CDR3 is built from 14 residues. V gave up 2 bases and J gave up 4 bases, with 9 bases separating them. The CDR3 DNA reads TGTGCCAGCAGTTACGTCGGTCCGAATCAGCCCCAGCATTTT. This encodes CASSYVGPNQPQHF.

The chain couples TRBV4-3 to TRBJ1-2, with 7 bases identical to TRBD1. Germline V gene data show CDR1 as LGHNA and CDR2 as YSLEER. The V gene end was trimmed by 1 base and the J gene end by 3 bases; junction bases not matched to a gene: 2. This CDR3 has 14 residues. CDR3 amino acids: CASSQATGDYGYTF. For the CDR3, the DNA is TGCGCCAGCAGCCAAGCAACAGGGGACTATGGCTACACCTTC.

This clone was seen once. The V call is TRBV18, the J call TRBJ1-6; 7 bases match TRBD1. Germline loops: CDR1 KGHSH, CDR2 LQKENI. With V trimmed by 3 bases and J by 7 bases, 9 bases remained unmatched. The CDR3 is 16 amino acids. The DNA of the CDR3 is TGTGCCAGCTCACCCGACTTGGCAGGGGGAAATTCACCCCTCCACTTT. Its translation is CASSPDLAGGNSPLHF. Based on the CDR3 plus reference TRBV18 and TRBJ1-6, the full variable domain is NAGVMQNPRHLVRRRGQEARLRCSPMKGHSHVYWYRQLPEEGLKFMVYLQKENIIDESGMPKERFSAEFPKEGPSILRIQQVVRGDSAAYFCASSPDLAGGNSPLHFGNGTRLTVT.

The chain employs TRBV29-1 and TRBJ2-1; 9 bases map to TRBD2. V was clipped by 3 bases and J by 7 bases; unmatched bases: 10. Per germline, CDR1 SQVTM and CDR2 ANQGSEA. There are 15 residues in the CDR3. The CDR3 is CSVDVKAGGLNEQFF. The CDR3 DNA is TGCAGCGTTGATGTTAAGGCGGGGGGGCTGAATGAGCAGTTCTTC.